These T cell receptor beta chains were read from a single sample in a study of T cells in Graves' hyperthyroidism and ophthalmopathy. From the multiplex PCR reads, TCRdb called clonotypes with MiXCR, one entry per CDR3 protein. The sample contains about 200,000 distinct CDR3 sequences, around a sixth of which appear only once. The sequenced sample was blood. The receptors were sampled from a woman in her fifties or sixties with Graves' hyperthyroidism. Both conserved end residues are part of each CDR3. A D gene is named only where the DNA matches it firmly. Only part of the rows carry a size: once, few, many, or a class if the clone is expanded.

- | TRBJ1-3 | TRBV2 | many | TGTGCCAGCAGTATTGGAAACACCATATATTTT | CASSIGNTIYF
- | TRBJ1-2 | TRBV7-9 | many | TGTGCCAGCAGCTTAGAAAAGAGTAACTATGGCTACACCTTC | CASSLEKSNYGYTF
TRBD1 | TRBJ2-7 | TRBV20-1 | many | TGCAGTGCTAGAGTTTGGGACAGGGCCTACGAGCAGTACTTC | CSARVWDRAYEQYF
- | TRBJ2-7 | TRBV7-9 | many | TGTGCCAGCAGCTTAGCGCGGGGTGGTGAGCAGTACTTC | CASSLARGGEQYF
TRBD2 | TRBJ2-1 | TRBV20-1 | few | TGCAGTGCTAGACCCTCGGGACTAGCGGGCTACAATGAGCAGTTCTTC | CSARPSGLAGYNEQFF
- | TRBJ2-7 | TRBV28 | many | TGTGCCAGCAGACCCCAGGGCTCGGGGTACGAGCAGTACTTC | CASRPQGSGYEQYF
- | TRBJ2-1 | TRBV20-1 | many | TGCAGTGCTTACAGAACTTCAGGGAATGAGCAGTTCTTC | CSAYRTSGNEQFF
TRBD1 | TRBJ1-3 | TRBV28 | few | TGTGCCAGCAGGAAACAGGGGGGTGGAAACACCATATATTTT | CASRKQGGGNTIYF
- | TRBJ2-1 | TRBV20-1 | - | TGCAGTGTACGCCACACTTCCTACAATGAGCAGTTCTTC | CSVRHTSYNEQFF
- | TRBJ2-5 | TRBV20-1 | many | TGCAGTGTGGAGAGCGGAAAGACCCAGTACTTC | CSVESGKTQYF
- | TRBJ2-5 | TRBV11-3 | few | TGTGCCAGCAGCTTAGACTTGTCTCACCAAGAGACCCAGTACTTC | CASSLDLSHQETQYF
- | TRBJ1-6 | TRBV28 | few | TGTGCCAGCACCACGCCCCGGGGGAACTATAATTCACCCCTCCACTTT | CASTTPRGNYNSPLHF
TRBD2 | TRBJ2-2 | TRBV5-1 | - | TGCGCCAGCAGCGCGGACGGGAGGGCCGCGAACACCGGGGAGCTGTTTTTT | CASSADGRAANTGELFF
- | TRBJ2-1 | TRBV30 | many | TGTGCCTGGGGGACAATAGCGCGCTACAATGAGCAGTTCTTC | CAWGTIARYNEQFF
TRBD2 | TRBJ2-7 | TRBV11-2 | - | TGTGCCAGCAGCTTAGATCAGGGACTAGCGGACTACTACGAGCAGTACTTC | CASSLDQGLADYYEQYF
- | TRBJ2-5 | TRBV7-8 | many | TGTGCCAGCAGCATAGGGGGACGAGAGACCCAGTACTTC | CASSIGGRETQYF
- | TRBJ1-1 | TRBV7-3 | - | TGTGCCAGCAGCTTAAACAGGGTCACTGAAGCTTTCTTT | CASSLNRVTEAFF
TRBD1 | TRBJ1-5 | TRBV2 | once | TGTGCCAGCAGGGGGGGGACAGGGATCAATCAGCCCCAGCATTTT | CASRGGTGINQPQHF
- | TRBJ2-7 | TRBV5-4 | many | TGTGCCAGCAGCTTGAGGGACAAACTCTACGAGCAGTACTTC | CASSLRDKLYEQYF
TRBD1 | TRBJ1-1 | TRBV29-1 | few | TGCAGCGGGGGACAGGGGACCACTGAAGCTTTCTTT | CSGGQGTTEAFF
TRBD2 | TRBJ2-2 | TRBV5-1 | few | TGCGCCAGCAGTTTAGCGGGAGGAGACACCGGGGAGCTGTTTTTT | CASSLAGGDTGELFF
TRBD1 | TRBJ1-3 | TRBV5-1 | - | TGCGCCAGCAGCCAGGGACAGGCGGGGGGAAACACCATATATTTT | CASSQGQAGGNTIYF
TRBD2 | TRBJ2-1 | TRBV2 | few | TGTGCCAGAATGTGGCTAGCGGGAGGGGAGCAGTTCTTC | CARMWLAGGEQFF
TRBD1 | TRBJ1-1 | TRBV5-1 | many | TGCGCCAGCAGCCAAACCCCGGACAGGCTGAACACTGAAGCTTTCTTT | CASSQTPDRLNTEAFF
TRBD1 | TRBJ2-7 | TRBV29-1 | many | TGCAGCGTTGGACAGGGGGGACACTACTACGAGCAGTACTTC | CSVGQGGHYYEQYF
- | TRBJ2-1 | TRBV6-5 | - | TGTGCCAGCAGTTACTCACGTTCGGGAGCTTCGGATGAGCAGTTCTTC | CASSYSRSGASDEQFF
- | TRBJ2-3 | TRBV10-3 | many | TGTGCCTCTCAGGGGGGCAGTCCCCCACTTCGGACAGATACGCAGTATTTT | CASQGGSPPLRTDTQYF
TRBD2 | TRBJ2-1 | TRBV7-8 | - | TGTGCCAGCAGCTTTACCAGCGGGAGGTACAATGAGCAGTTCTTC | CASSFTSGRYNEQFF